This T cell receptor beta chain was captured by sequencing in a study of blood T cell repertoires in COVID-19. Turning to the study itself: Samples taken during acute and convalescent COVID-19 were collected in the United States, Italy and Spain. T cells, B-cell-depleted T cells, or PBMCs supplied cDNA or gDNA.

CDR1 and CDR2 (germline): MNHEY, SMNVEV (reference sequence). This CDR3 spans 12 amino acids. Trimming pared 1 base from V and 10 bases from J, leaving 8 bases between. Original data processing: Quantification of nucleated cells was approximated via reference gene primer amplification. TCRdb's table, derived via immunoSEQ multiplex PCR, lists solely in-frame clones and lacks some. The V and J calls and the clone size are those of that table, but D and trimming were determined from the DNA. The table has over 90,000 clones, almost 80% seen once. Source material: peripheral blood. This sequence joins TRBV27 and TRBJ2-1; no reliable D call. The receptor was derived from a man aged 60-69 years with active or convalescent COVID-19. CDR3 nucleotide sequence: TGTGCCAGCAGTTTATACGGTCGGGAGCAGTTCTTC. It encodes CASSLYGREQFF.